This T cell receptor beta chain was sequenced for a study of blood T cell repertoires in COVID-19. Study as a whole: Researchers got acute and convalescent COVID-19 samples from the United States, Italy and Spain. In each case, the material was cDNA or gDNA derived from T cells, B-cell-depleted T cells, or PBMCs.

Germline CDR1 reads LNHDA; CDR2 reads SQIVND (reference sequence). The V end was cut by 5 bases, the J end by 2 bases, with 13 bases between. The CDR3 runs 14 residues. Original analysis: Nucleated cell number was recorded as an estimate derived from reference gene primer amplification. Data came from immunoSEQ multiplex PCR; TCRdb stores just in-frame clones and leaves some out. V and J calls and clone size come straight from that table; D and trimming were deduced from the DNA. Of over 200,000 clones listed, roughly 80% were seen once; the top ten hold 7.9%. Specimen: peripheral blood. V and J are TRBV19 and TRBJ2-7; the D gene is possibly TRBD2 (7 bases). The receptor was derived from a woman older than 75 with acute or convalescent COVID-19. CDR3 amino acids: CASSSQGGAYEQYF. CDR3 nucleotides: TGTGCCAGTAGTTCACAGGGAGGGGCCTACGAGCAGTACTTC.